This T cell receptor (beta chain) emerged from a study of human versus mouse CDR3 diversity and MHC coevolution (TCRdb year 2017). For the wider study: According to reports, the immunoSEQ assay can detect one in 200,000 T cells and keeps multiplex PCR amplification bias to a minimum. Across the mouse and human samples, each sample yielded between about 0.6 x 10^7 and 1.6 x 10^7 valid reads. The human cohort comprised three healthy volunteer blood donors, one aged 30 to 40, one aged 40 to 49 and one aged 60 to 70 at collection. As a reference point for TCR selection on multiple MHC II alleles, the study used human naive CD4 T cell repertoires and compared them against human-TCR-locus transgenic mice that have a single MHC II. Overall study results and their limits: According to iCHAO1 estimates, humans had the largest TCR beta repertoire, about 1.7 million clonotypes, which was attributed likely to selection by multiple MHC II molecules. Because human T cells were selected on six or seven MHC II alleles, repertoire diversity was not considered directly comparable between humans and mice. Among all compared groups, most of the three human donors had the lowest clonal inequality scores. On average, humans had more CDR3 deletions and insertions than mice, indicating greater exonuclease and TdT activity.

Naive CD4 T cells, defined as CD45RO-negative and CD62L-positive, were isolated from PBMCs by fluorescence-activated cell sorting. Each donor gave about 50 ml of fresh peripheral blood, from which PBMCs were isolated by Ficoll density centrifugation. All samples were sorted on a FACSAria III instrument and reached purity above 85%. Details on this clone: The antigen it binds to is not known. Per-base qualities were not stored, and no clone one base away is much larger.

The QIAGEN blood and tissue kit was used to extract genomic DNA from the sorted cells, and that DNA was then quantified on a NanoDrop 1000. The immunoSEQ platform deep sequenced and quantified TCR alpha and beta chains by multiplex PCR of genomic DNA. As for the authors' bioinformatics: IMGT gene and region definitions were used for annotation of the TCR sequences. As a stand-in for the preselection repertoire, out-of-frame rearrangements were used and set against in-frame clonotypes. The iCHAO1 estimator supplied with the immunoSEQ platform was used to estimate repertoire size. A Gini index, which is based on the Lorenz curve, was applied to in-frame amino acid clonotypes to measure clonal inequality. The intersect function in the R package tcR was used to count shared clonotypes, while the Jaccard index served to score similarity. Principal component analysis of V, J and V-J usage frequencies was run with the R prcomp function without normalization. Not all clones reach the TCRdb copy of this immuneACCESS table, which keeps in-frame sequences only. Checked studies attribute under half of the gap to unresolved V genes and leave the rest unexplained. V, J and clone size reflect that table, while D and trimming were determined from the DNA. For this sample the table gives about 83,000 clones, of which around 93% were detected only once. Together, the top ten hold roughly 0.16% of the sample.

From cysteine to phenylalanine, the CDR3 is 16 amino acids long. The DNA shown is the 48-base CDR3, in frame from base 1. The germline V gene yields MGHDK for CDR1 and SYGVNS for CDR2. V loses 3 bases at its end and J loses 6 bases; junction bases beyond the gene matches: 6. The sample consisted of naive CD4+ T cells from blood. Per the publication, the cell subset or site label means: CD45RO-negative CD62L-positive naive CD4 T cells. The clonotype was recovered from a person aged 25 to 69 in good health. The chain is assembled from TRBV25-1 and TRBJ2-2, with 11 bases matching TRBD2. The CDR3 in this case is CASSDLRLAGPGELFF. The nucleotide sequence reads as follows: TGTGCCAGCAGTGATCTAAGACTAGCGGGACCCGGGGAGCTGTTTTTT.